This T cell receptor beta chain came from a study of cytomegalovirus exposure and HLA in healthy donors. Libraries were prepared by immunoSEQ multiplex PCR; TCRdb keeps only in-frame clonotypes and omits some of them. The sample shows 120,000 or so clones, around nine tenths of them seen only once. Separation from the approximately 660-subject first cohort characterized the roughly 130-subject validation cohort, to which the donors belonged. This clone was observed once. The target antigen is unknown. Study outcomes and limitations: It was about 180 TCR beta chains that were listed as cytomegalovirus-associated.

V was clipped by 6 bases and J by 3 bases; unmatched bases: 4. The CDR3 is made up of 15 amino acids. Germline loops: CDR1 MNHEY, CDR2 SMNVEV (reference sequence). The TCR originated in a man between 18 and 29 years old in good health and CMV-seropositive. The chain has TRBV27 and TRBJ2-2, with 10 positions matching TRBD1. The sequenced sample consisted of PBMCs. This chain's CDR3 is CASRMGQGYTGELFF. The CDR3 DNA reads as TGTGCCAGCAGGATGGGACAGGGGTACACCGGGGAGCTGTTTTTT.